What follows are 4 T cell receptor beta chains derived from one specimen sequenced in a study of blood T cell repertoires in COVID-19. Measured with immunoSEQ multiplex PCR; TCRdb has only the in-frame clones, and not every one. The sample lists about 140,000 clones; approximately 83% were seen once. Source material: peripheral blood. The receptor set was obtained from a human donor in a cohort sampled during active COVID-19.

V usage is TRBV6-2 or TRBV6-3 and J usage is TRBJ1-1; a weak D match, TRBD1 (6 bases). The germline CDR1 and CDR2 sequences are MNHEY and SVGEGT. The V end was cut by 2 bases, the J end by 3 bases, with 19 bases between. The CDR3 runs to 17 residues. The CDR3 DNA follows: TGTGCCAGCAGTTACCAGGCGTCAGGGGTAGGTTACACTGAAGCTTTCTTT. It encodes CASSYQASGVGYTEAFF.

This chain uses TRBV7-6 with TRBJ2-5, with TRBD1 matching 7 bases. The ends lost 1 base at V and 0 bases at J; junction bases unmatched: 5. CDR1 SGHVS and CDR2 FNYEAQ come from the germline V gene. The CDR3 loop spans 16 amino acids. The CDR3 nucleotides read TGTGCCAGCAGCTTAGTCCCCGACAGGGACCAAGAGACCCAGTACTTC. Translation: CASSLVPDRDQETQYF.

J is TRBJ2-1 and V is TRBV19; no definite D call. This CDR3 comprises 14 residues. Trimming pared 7 bases from V and 7 bases from J, leaving 17 bases between. Germline V gene lookup returns CDR1 LNHDA and CDR2 SQIVND (reference sequence). The CDR3, as DNA: TGTGCCAGTACTACTACCCCGGTGAGAAATGAGCAGTTCTTC. Encoded protein: CASTTTPVRNEQFF.

V gene TRBV28 combines with J gene TRBJ2-5, with a tentative D call TRBD1 (7 bases). The CDR3 covers 15 residues. CDR1 is MDHEN and CDR2 is SYDVKM in the germline V gene. V dropped 3 bases and J dropped 5 bases, with 16 bases sitting between them. CDR3 nucleotides: TGTGCCAGCAGTTTCCCAGGAGGGGGCGAGGAGACCCAGTACTTC. As protein: CASSFPGGGEETQYF. Full variable domain (missing parts from reference TRBV28 and TRBJ2-5): DVKVTQSSRYLVKRTGEKVFLECVQDMDHENMFWYRQDPGLGLRLIYFSYDVKMKEKGDIPEGYSVSREKKERFSLILESASTNQTSMYLCASSFPGGGEETQYFGPGTRLLVL.